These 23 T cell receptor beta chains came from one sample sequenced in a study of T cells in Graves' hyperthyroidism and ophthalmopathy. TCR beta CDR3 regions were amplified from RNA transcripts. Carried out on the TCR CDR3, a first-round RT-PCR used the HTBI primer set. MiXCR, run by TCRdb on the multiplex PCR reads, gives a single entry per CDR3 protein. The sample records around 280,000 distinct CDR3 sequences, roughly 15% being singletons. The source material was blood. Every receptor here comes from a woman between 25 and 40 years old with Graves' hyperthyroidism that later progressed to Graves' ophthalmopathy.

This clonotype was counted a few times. CDR3 amino acids: CASSYSGGGEGEKLFF. In DNA, the CDR3 is TGTGCCAGCAGTTACTCCGGCGGCGGGGAGGGCGAAAAACTGTTTTTT. This chain connects TRBV6-2 or TRBV6-3 to TRBJ1-4; D is unresolved. This CDR3 is built from 16 residues. Trimming cost V 0 bases and J 8 bases, with 16 bases left between them. Per germline, CDR1 MNHEY and CDR2 SVGEGT.

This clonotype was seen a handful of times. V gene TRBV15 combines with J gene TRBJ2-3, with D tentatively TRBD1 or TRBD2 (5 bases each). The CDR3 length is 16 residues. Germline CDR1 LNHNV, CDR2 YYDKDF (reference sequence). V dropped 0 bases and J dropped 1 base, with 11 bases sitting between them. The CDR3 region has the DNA TGTGCCACCAGCAGAGATGAGGGGTTAGGCACAGATACGCAGTATTTT. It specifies CATSRDEGLGTDTQYF.

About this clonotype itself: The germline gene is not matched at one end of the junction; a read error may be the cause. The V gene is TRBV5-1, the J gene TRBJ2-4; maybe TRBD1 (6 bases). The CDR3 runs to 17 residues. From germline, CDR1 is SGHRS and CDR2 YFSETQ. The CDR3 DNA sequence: TGTGCCAGCAGCCGGACGACAGGAAGCCTAGCCAAAAACATTCAGTACTTC. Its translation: CASSRTTGSLAKNIQYF.

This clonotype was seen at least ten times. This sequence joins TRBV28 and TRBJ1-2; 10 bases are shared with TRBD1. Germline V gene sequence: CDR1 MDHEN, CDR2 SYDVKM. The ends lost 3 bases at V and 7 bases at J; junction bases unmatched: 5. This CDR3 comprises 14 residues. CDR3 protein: CASSFLDRGPGYTF. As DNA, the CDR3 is TGTGCCAGCAGTTTCCTAGACAGGGGGCCTGGCTACACCTTC.

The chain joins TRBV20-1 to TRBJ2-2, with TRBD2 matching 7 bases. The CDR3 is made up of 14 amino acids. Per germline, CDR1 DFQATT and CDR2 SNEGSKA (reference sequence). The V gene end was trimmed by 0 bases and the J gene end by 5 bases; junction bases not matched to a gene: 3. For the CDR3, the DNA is TGCAGTGCTAGAGATCGGGGGGTGACCGGGGAGCTGTTTTTT. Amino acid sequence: CSARDRGVTGELFF.

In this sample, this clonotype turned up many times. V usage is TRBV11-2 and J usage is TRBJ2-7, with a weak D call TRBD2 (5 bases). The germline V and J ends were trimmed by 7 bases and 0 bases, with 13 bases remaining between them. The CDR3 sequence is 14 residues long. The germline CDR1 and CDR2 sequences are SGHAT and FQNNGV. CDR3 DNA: TGTGCCAGCACACGCGACGGGAACTCCTACGAGCAGTACTTC. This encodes CASTRDGNSYEQYF. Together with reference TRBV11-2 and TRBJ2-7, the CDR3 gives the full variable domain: EAGVAQSPRYKIIEKRQSVAFWCNPISGHATLYWYQQILGQGPKLLIQFQNNGVVDDSQLPKDRFSAERLKGVDSTLKIQPAKLEDSAVYLCASTRDGNSYEQYFGPGTRLTVT.

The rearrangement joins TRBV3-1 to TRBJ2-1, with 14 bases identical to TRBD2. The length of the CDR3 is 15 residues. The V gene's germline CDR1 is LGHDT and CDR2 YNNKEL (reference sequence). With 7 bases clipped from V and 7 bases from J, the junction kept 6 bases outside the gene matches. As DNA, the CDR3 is TGTGCCAGCAACTTGGGACTAGCGGGGGATAATGAGCAGTTCTTC. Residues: CASNLGLAGDNEQFF.

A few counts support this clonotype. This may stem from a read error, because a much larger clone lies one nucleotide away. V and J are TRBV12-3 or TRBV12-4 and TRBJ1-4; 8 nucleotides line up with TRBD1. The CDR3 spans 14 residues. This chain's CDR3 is CASSRTGPNGKLFF. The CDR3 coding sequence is TGTGCCAGCAGCAGGACAGGGCCTAATGGAAAACTGTTTTTT.

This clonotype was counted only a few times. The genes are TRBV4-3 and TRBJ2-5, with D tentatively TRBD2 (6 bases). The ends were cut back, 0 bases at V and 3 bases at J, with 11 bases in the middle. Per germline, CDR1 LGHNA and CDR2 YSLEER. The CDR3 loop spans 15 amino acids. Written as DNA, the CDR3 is TGCGCCAGCAGCCAAGACTTCGGGACTGAAGAGACCCAGTACTTC. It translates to CASSQDFGTEETQYF.

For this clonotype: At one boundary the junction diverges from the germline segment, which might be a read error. The CDR3 here is CASSLGRGTEVFF. In nucleotides, the CDR3 is TGCGCCAGCAGCTTGGGGCGGGGAACTGAAGTTTTCTTT. V gene TRBV5-1 combines with J gene TRBJ1-1; no clear D. This CDR3 is built from 13 residues. Germline V gives CDR1 SGHRS, CDR2 YFSETQ.

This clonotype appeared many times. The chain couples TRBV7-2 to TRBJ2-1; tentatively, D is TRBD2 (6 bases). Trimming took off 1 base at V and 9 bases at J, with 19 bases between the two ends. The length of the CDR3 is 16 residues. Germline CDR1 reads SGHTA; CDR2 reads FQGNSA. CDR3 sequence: CASSLDRKTSAIEQFF. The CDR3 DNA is TGTGCCAGCAGCTTAGATCGAAAGACTAGTGCGATTGAGCAGTTCTTC.

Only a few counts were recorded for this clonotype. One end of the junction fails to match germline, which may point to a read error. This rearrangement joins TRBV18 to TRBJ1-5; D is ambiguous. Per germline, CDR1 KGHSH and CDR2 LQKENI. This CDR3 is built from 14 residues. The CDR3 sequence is CASSPQYSNQPQHF. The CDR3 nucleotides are TGTGCCAGCTCTCCACAGTATAGCAATCAGCCCCAGCATTTT.

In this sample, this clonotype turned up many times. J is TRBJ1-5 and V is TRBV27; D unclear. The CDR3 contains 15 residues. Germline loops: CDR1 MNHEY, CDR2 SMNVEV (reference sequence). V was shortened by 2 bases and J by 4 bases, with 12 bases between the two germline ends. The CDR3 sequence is CASSLTGLGNQPQHF. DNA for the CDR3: TGTGCCAGCAGTTTAACCGGCTTGGGAAATCAGCCCCAGCATTTT.

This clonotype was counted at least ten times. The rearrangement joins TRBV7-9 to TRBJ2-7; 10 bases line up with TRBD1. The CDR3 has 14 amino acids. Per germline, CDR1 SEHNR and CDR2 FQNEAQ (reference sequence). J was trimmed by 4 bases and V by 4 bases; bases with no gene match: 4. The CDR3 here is CASSYRDRGYEQYF. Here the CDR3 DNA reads TGTGCCAGCAGCTACCGGGACAGGGGTTACGAGCAGTACTTC.

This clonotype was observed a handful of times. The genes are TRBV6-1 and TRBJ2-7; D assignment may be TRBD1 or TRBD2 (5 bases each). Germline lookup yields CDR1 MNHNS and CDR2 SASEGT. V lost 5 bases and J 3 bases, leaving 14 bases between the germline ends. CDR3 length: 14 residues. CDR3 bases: TGTGCCAGCAGTCCCCGGGACGCAGGCTACGAGCAGTACTTC. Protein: CASSPRDAGYEQYF.

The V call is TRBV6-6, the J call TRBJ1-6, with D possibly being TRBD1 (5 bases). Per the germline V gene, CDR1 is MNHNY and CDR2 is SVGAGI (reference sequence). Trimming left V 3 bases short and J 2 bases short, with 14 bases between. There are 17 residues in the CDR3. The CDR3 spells CASSYSDTGPYNSPLHF. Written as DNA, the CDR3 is TGTGCCAGCAGTTATTCGGACACCGGGCCCTATAATTCACCCCTCCACTTT.

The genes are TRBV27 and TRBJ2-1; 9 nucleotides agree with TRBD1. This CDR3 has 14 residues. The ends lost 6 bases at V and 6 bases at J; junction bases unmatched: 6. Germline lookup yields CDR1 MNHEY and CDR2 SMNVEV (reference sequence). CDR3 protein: CASRYRDRVNEQFF. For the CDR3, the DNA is TGTGCCAGCAGGTACCGGGACAGGGTCAATGAGCAGTTCTTC.

This CDR3 is CASRTRTSGRSDTQYF. CDR3 sequence (DNA): TGTGCCAGCAGAACGCGGACTAGCGGGAGATCAGATACGCAGTATTTT. The chain is built from TRBV7-8 and TRBJ2-3; 13 positions match TRBD2. V dropped 6 bases and J dropped 4; count of bases not matched to a gene: 7. Germline values: CDR1 SGHVS, CDR2 FQNEAQ. The CDR3 extends over 16 amino acids.

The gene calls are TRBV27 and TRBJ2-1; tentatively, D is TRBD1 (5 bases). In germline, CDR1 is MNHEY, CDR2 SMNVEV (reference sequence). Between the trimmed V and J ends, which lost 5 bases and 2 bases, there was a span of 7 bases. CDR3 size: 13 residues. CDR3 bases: TGTGCCAGCAGTCCAGGGACCTACAATGAGCAGTTCTTC. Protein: CASSPGTYNEQFF.

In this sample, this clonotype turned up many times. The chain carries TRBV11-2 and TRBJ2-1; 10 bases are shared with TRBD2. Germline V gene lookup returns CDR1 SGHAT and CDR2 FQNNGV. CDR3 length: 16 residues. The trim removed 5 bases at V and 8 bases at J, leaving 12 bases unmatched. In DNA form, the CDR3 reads TGTGCCAGCAGCAATGATGTGGCTAGCGGGAGTGATGAGCAGTTCTTC. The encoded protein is CASSNDVASGSDEQFF.

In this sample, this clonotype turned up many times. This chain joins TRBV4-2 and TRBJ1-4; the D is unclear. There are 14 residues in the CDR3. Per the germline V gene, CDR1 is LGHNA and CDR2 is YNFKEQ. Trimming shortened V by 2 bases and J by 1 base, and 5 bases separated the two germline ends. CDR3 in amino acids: CASSQTETNEKLFF. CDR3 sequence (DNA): TGTGCCAGCAGCCAAACGGAAACTAATGAAAAACTGTTTTTT.

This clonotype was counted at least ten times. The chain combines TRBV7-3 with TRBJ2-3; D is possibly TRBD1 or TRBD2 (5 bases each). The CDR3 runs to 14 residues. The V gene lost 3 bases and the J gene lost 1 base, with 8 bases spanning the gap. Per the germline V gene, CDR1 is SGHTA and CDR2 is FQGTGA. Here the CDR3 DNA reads TGTGCCAGCAGCTTGGGGGTAGGCACAGATACGCAGTATTTT. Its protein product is CASSLGVGTDTQYF.

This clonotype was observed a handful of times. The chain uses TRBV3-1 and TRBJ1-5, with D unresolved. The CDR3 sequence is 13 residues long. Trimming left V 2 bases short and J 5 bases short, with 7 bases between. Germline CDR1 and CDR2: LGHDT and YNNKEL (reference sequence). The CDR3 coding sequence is TGTGCCAGCAGCCAATTCTCGGATCAGCCCCAGCATTTT. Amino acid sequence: CASSQFSDQPQHF.